Sequencing of this T cell receptor (beta chain) was carried out in a study of T cell responses to AZD1222 COVID-19 vaccine. Overall study findings and caveats: Distributed over spike, vaccine-associated CD4 TCRs predominated at 160-218 and 743-854. Sampling captured repertoires only after the peak T cell response.

Remarks on this clone: Its cognate antigen is unknown.

The CDR3 sequence is 10 residues long. Per germline, CDR1 DFQATT and CDR2 SNEGSKA (reference sequence). Sequencing was performed with immunoSEQ multiplex PCR; in TCRdb, only in-frame clones are kept and a portion is missing. Of about 85,000 clones in the sample, around 90% were seen once. The genes are TRBV20-1 and TRBJ2-3; D is undetermined. The material sequenced was peripheral blood, taken 28 days after the second AZD1222 dose. The sequence was collected from an adult who received the AZD1222 COVID-19 vaccine. CDR3 in DNA: TGCAGCCCAAGGAAAGATACGCAGTATTTT. Its translation is CSPRKDTQYF.